This T cell receptor (beta chain) was captured by sequencing in a study of identifying expanded T cells in peripheral blood. Germline V gene lookup returns CDR1 MDHEN and CDR2 SYDVKM. Trimming removed 6 bases at V and 0 bases at J, with 7 bases between. This CDR3 spans 13 amino acids. Regarding the study as a whole: Variance in clone template counts between approximately 2-week samples significantly increased with total template count across all healthy donors. Over approximately two and four weeks, about 15 and 18 clones changed, versus around 1.2 between replicates.

About this clone: What it binds is not known.

The table came from immunoSEQ multiplex PCR; TCRdb's copy has only in-frame clones and leaves some out. Of approximately 110,000 clones detected, approximately 90% appear once; the ten largest clones hold 16%. Healthy donors had no documented immune events, such as infections, while sampled. This sequence originates from a person aged 18 to 75 in good health. The chain is built from TRBV28 and TRBJ2-3, with D uncertain. Material: blood. The chain's CDR3 is CASRPTSTDTQYF. In nucleotides, the CDR3 is TGTGCCAGCAGGCCGACTAGCACAGATACGCAGTATTTT. The full variable domain, with the rest looked up from reference TRBV28 and TRBJ2-3, is DVKVTQSSRYLVKRTGEKVFLECVQDMDHENMFWYRQDPGLGLRLIYFSYDVKMKEKGDIPEGYSVSREKKERFSLILESASTNQTSMYLCASRPTSTDTQYFGPGTRLTVL.